The next 2 T cell receptor beta chains were all read from a single sample in a study of shared clonotypes between healthy human individuals. Positive CCR7 selection of CD45RO-negative cells yielded the naive CD8 cells, and terminally differentiated effector memory CD45RA+ cells were excluded. Assay used: immunoSEQ multiplex PCR; TCRdb lists only in-frame clones, some missing. The table includes about 2,100,000 clones, under 95% detected once. Sequenced sample: naive CD8+ T cells from PBMCs. The receptors were sampled from a man between 18 and 29 years old in good health. Some clones in this sample may be carry-over from other donors' samples.

The rearrangement uses TRBV29-1 and TRBJ2-1, with D maybe TRBD2 (5 bases). The CDR3 sequence is 14 residues long. V was pared by 6 bases and J by 1 base, with 13 bases between. Germline loops: CDR1 SQVTM, CDR2 ANQGSEA. The CDR3 DNA reads as TGCAGCGTCTCACGTTCGGGGTCCTACAATGAGCAGTTCTTC. It codes for CSVSRSGSYNEQFF.

V is TRBV1 and J is TRBJ1-5; the listed D gene, TRBD1, was not tested against the DNA. TRBV1 is noted as a pseudogene. This CDR3 contains 16 residues. DNA for the CDR3: TGCACCAGCAGCCAAGATACGCAGGGTGGCAATCAGCCCCAGCATTTT. Protein: CTSSQDTQGGNQPQHF.